One and the same sample provided the 15 T cell receptor beta chains below, sequenced in a study of cytomegalovirus exposure and HLA in healthy donors. The PCR used 60 Vbeta and 13 Jbeta primers. Assay used: immunoSEQ multiplex PCR; TCRdb lists only in-frame clones, some missing. The sample lists 76,000 or so clones, around 80% seen once, with roughly 2.5% in the top ten. Sequencing input: PBMCs. Receptors were obtained from a young man in good health and CMV-seronegative.

The V call is TRBV27, the J call TRBJ2-1; weak D call: TRBD2 (5 bases). CDR1 MNHEY and CDR2 SMNVEV come from the germline V gene (reference sequence). The CDR3 consists of 14 residues. Trimming took off 5 bases at V and 5 bases at J, with 13 bases between the two ends. DNA for the CDR3: TGTGCCAGCAGTCAGACCGGGAACCACAATGAGCAGTTCTTC. This sequence encodes CASSQTGNHNEQFF.

The chain has TRBV5-6 and TRBJ1-2, with unresolved D. This CDR3 has 15 amino acids. V lost 3 bases, J lost 8 bases, and 20 bases lay in between. CDR1 SGHDT and CDR2 YYEEEE come from the germline V gene. The CDR3 loop reads CASSSGGRTLGGYTF. CDR3 DNA sequence: TGTGCCAGCAGCTCGGGAGGACGGACCTTGGGCGGCTACACCTTC.

The chain has TRBV6-5 and TRBJ1-5, with 9 bases aligning to TRBD1. The CDR3 spans 16 residues. CDR1 and CDR2 (germline): MNHEY, SVGAGI. After removal of 2 bases from V and 6 bases from J, the junction contained 8 bases not matched to a gene. CDR3 nucleotide sequence: TGTGCCAGCAGTTACGCGGGACAGGGAGGTAGTCAGCCCCAGCATTTT. Its translation is CASSYAGQGGSQPQHF.

The chain couples TRBV6-5 to TRBJ2-7, with 7 bases identical to TRBD1. V lost 4 bases, J lost 2 bases, and 8 bases stayed unmatched. Germline-derived CDR1 and CDR2 are MNHEY and SVGAGI. The CDR3 length is 15 residues. CDR3 coding DNA: TGTGCCAGCAGTTCAACGAAACAGGGGACCTACGAGCAGTACTTC. Residues: CASSSTKQGTYEQYF.

Comment on this clone: An end of the junction differs from the germline gene, which may be a read error. J is TRBJ2-5 and V is TRBV9, with D tentatively TRBD2 (5 bases). The CDR3 loop spans 15 amino acids. Germline CDR1 reads SGDLS; CDR2 reads YYNGEE. The CDR3 loop is CASSAGNRESEPQYF. CDR3 DNA: TGTGCCAGCAGCGCGGGAAACCGGGAATCAGAGCCCCAGTACTTC.

The chain employs TRBV27 and TRBJ1-2; maybe TRBD1 (5 bases). CDR1 MNHEY and CDR2 SMNVEV come from the germline V gene (reference sequence). V was cut by 2 bases and J by 2 bases, with 9 bases left in between. The CDR3 is 14 amino acids. CDR3 sequence: CASSLREGNYGYTF. Written as DNA, the CDR3 is TGTGCCAGCAGTTTACGGGAGGGGAACTATGGCTACACCTTC.

This clone was counted only a few times. The chain couples TRBV18 to TRBJ1-4; 9 nucleotides match TRBD1. The V and J ends lost 3 bases and 3 bases, in that order; junction bases with no gene match: 11. The CDR3 is made up of 18 amino acids. Per the germline V gene, CDR1 is KGHSH and CDR2 is LQKENI. This CDR3 reads CASSPIPRTGGPNEKLFF. The CDR3 DNA reads as TGTGCCAGCTCACCCATTCCCCGTACAGGGGGCCCTAATGAAAAACTGTTTTTT.

The genes are TRBV30 and TRBJ2-7; weak D call: TRBD1 (6 bases). In germline, CDR1 is GTSNPN, CDR2 SVGIG (reference sequence). CDR3 length: 11 amino acids. V lost 1 base, J lost 9 bases, and 10 bases lay in between. The DNA of the CDR3 is TGTGCCTGGAGTGAACAGGGTGCGCAGTACTTC. The encoded protein is CAWSEQGAQYF.

The chain has TRBV12-5 and TRBJ2-7; 8 bases match TRBD2. The V gene's germline CDR1 is LGHNT and CDR2 FRNRAP. Trimming cost V 6 bases and J 5 bases; bases outside gene matches: 6. The CDR3 totals 13 residues. The CDR3: CASGLPGGNEQYF. The CDR3 DNA reads as TGTGCTAGTGGCCTCCCGGGGGGGAACGAGCAGTACTTC.

The chain has TRBV7-2 and TRBJ2-1; 7 bases are a match to TRBD2. Germline V lookup: CDR1 SGHTA, CDR2 FQGNSA. Trimming took 2 bases from V and 1 from J; bases not matched to a gene: 14. The length of the CDR3 is 19 residues. CDR3 sequence: CASSLQSKREVGSYNEQFF. In nucleotides, the CDR3 is TGTGCCAGCAGCTTACAGTCGAAACGGGAGGTTGGGTCCTACAATGAGCAGTTCTTC.

This clone has more than one count but fewer than ten. This rearrangement joins TRBV7-3 to TRBJ1-6; TRBD1 matches at 8 bases. This CDR3 region has 17 residues. The germline gives CDR1 SGHTA, CDR2 FQGTGA. V lost 3 bases and J lost 8; bases outside the gene matches: 12. The CDR3 nucleotides read TGTGCCAGCAGCTTCCGGGGAAGGACAGGGATGGATTCACCCCTCCACTTT. Amino acid sequence: CASSFRGRTGMDSPLHF.

The chain employs TRBV7-8 and TRBJ2-7; D not certain. Deletions cut 5 bases from V and 5 bases from J, with 13 bases between. Germline-derived CDR1 and CDR2 are SGHVS and FQNEAQ. CDR3 size: 13 residues. This chain's CDR3 is CASSRRVSDEQYF. The CDR3 nucleotides are TGTGCCAGCAGCCGCCGAGTGAGTGACGAGCAGTACTTC. The variable domain in full, with the rest retrieved from reference TRBV7-8 and TRBJ2-7, is GAGVSQSPRYKVAKRGQDVALRCDPISGHVSLFWYQQALGQGPEFLTYFQNEAQLDKSGLPSDRFFAERPEGSVSTLKIQRTQQEDSAVYLCASSRRVSDEQYFGPGTRLTVT.

This chain links TRBV7-6 with TRBJ1-5, with D maybe TRBD1 (6 bases). Germline lookup yields CDR1 SGHVS and CDR2 FNYEAQ. CDR3 size: 15 residues. The V end was cut by 3 bases, the J end by 5 bases, with 14 bases between. The CDR3 protein is CASSLMAGVDQPQHF. As DNA, the CDR3 is TGTGCCAGCAGCTTGATGGCAGGGGTCGATCAGCCCCAGCATTTT.

On this clone: An end of the junction does not agree with germline; a read error may underlie this. The chain combines TRBV4-1 with TRBJ1-1; D not certain. This CDR3 is 10 amino acids long. Germline-derived CDR1 and CDR2 are MGHRA and YSYEKL. The CDR3 nucleotides are TGCGCCAGCGGCCACAAGGAGAAGTTTTTT. Its translation is CASGHKEKFF.

This clone has just one count. This chain links TRBV6-1 with TRBJ1-5, with D hard to call. Trimming removed 7 bases from V and 7 bases from J, with 14 bases in between. There are 13 residues in the CDR3. Germline CDR1 reads MNHNS; CDR2 reads SASEGT. CDR3 in DNA: TGTGCCAGCACCAACTTATTGGGCCAGCCCCAGCATTTT. Protein product: CASTNLLGQPQHF.